The clone carrying this TCR beta chain was counted at least ten times. RNA transcripts were the template for amplifying TCR beta CDR3 regions. The TCR CDR3 first-round RT-PCR relied on the HTBI primer set. TCRdb ran MiXCR on the multiplex PCR reads and lists one entry per CDR3 protein. This sample carries some 770,000 distinct CDR3 sequences, 16% of them seen once, and the ten largest clones take approximately 8.4%. This sample was taken from a study of T cells in Graves' hyperthyroidism and ophthalmopathy. The CDR3 contains 14 residues. The germline V gene encodes CDR1 MDHEN and CDR2 SYDVKM. V lost 3 bases to trimming and J lost 4 bases; unmatched junction nucleotides: 6. The PBMCs were sourced from fresh peripheral blood (about 9.6 ml).

The receptor was derived from a man in his late teens or twenties with Graves' hyperthyroidism. Sequenced input: blood. The rearrangement joins TRBV28 to TRBJ2-7, with 7 bases lining up with TRBD2. Here the CDR3 DNA reads TGTGCCAGCAGTTTTGCGGGAGCAATATACGAGCAGTACTTC. This gives the protein CASSFAGAIYEQYF.